The sequence of this T cell receptor beta chain was determined in a study of blood T cell repertoires in COVID-19. Study-level information: The cDNA or gDNA used as material had been derived from T cells, B-cell-depleted T cells, or PBMCs.

The V gene end was trimmed by 6 bases and the J gene end by 4 bases; junction bases not matched to a gene: 7. The CDR3 runs to 14 residues. Germline loops: CDR1 MNHEY, CDR2 SVGAGI. Some clones are missing from TCRdb's copy, which holds only in-frame ones; the method was immunoSEQ multiplex PCR. Of more than 90,000 clones listed, 70% to 85% are singletons. The V gene is TRBV6-5, the J gene TRBJ2-7; 9 bases align to TRBD1. Sample: peripheral blood. The sequence derives from a man between 45 and 60 years old with acute or convalescent COVID-19. The CDR3 is CASRDGTGSYEQYF. The CDR3 DNA reads as TGTGCCAGCAGAGACGGGACAGGGTCATACGAGCAGTACTTC.